A selection of T cell receptor beta chains follows, all from one sample in a study of T cell changes during pregnancy in multiple sclerosis. Method: immunoSEQ multiplex PCR; TCRdb's copy keeps in-frame clones and lacks some. The sample contains 13,000 or so clones, 85% to 95% of which appear only once. Sequenced here: peripheral blood, sampled in the second trimester of pregnancy. Every receptor here comes from a female donor in good health, enrolled as a control in a pregnancy study. Each CDR3 is given with its conserved first and last residue. The order of the fields is J gene, clone size, D gene, V gene, CDR3 protein, CDR3 DNA. A D gene is named only where the DNA matches it firmly. Size is omitted from some rows. Given values are once, few, many or a class for expanded clones.

TRBJ1-2 | NA | TRBD1 | TRBV2 | CASSDQDRPTPDNYGYTF | TGTGCCAGCAGTGATCAGGACAGGCCCACCCCCGATAACTATGGCTACACCTTC
TRBJ1-1 | NA | NA | TRBV30 | CAWSLLYTEAFF | TGTGCCTGGAGTCTATTATACACTGAAGCTTTCTTT
TRBJ2-1 | once | TRBD2 | TRBV7-9 | CASLLYGGYSYNEQFF | TGTGCCAGCCTATTATACGGGGGGTACTCCTACAATGAGCAGTTCTTC
TRBJ2-1 | NA | TRBD2 | TRBV29-1 | CSVEGTSANEQFF | TGCAGCGTTGAAGGGACTAGCGCCAATGAGCAGTTCTTC
TRBJ1-5 | NA | NA | TRBV15 | CATSREDSDQPQHF | TGTGCCACCAGCAGGGAAGACAGTGATCAGCCCCAGCATTTT
TRBJ1-2 | NA | NA | TRBV28 | CASRPPESHGRGYTF | TGTGCCAGCAGGCCCCCAGAGAGCCACGGGAGGGGCTACACCTTC
TRBJ1-4 | once | NA | TRBV27 | CASREPTATNEKLFF | TGTGCCAGCAGAGAACCGACAGCAACTAATGAAAAACTGTTTTTT
TRBJ2-5 | NA | NA | TRBV7-2 | CASSFVHREETQYF | TGTGCCAGCAGCTTCGTCCACAGGGAGGAGACCCAGTACTTC
TRBJ2-2 | once | TRBD2 | TRBV5-1 | CASSSPPGLAGVNTGELFF | TGCGCCAGCAGCTCGCCCCCGGGACTAGCGGGGGTTAACACCGGGGAGCTGTTTTTT
TRBJ2-1 | NA | TRBD2 | TRBV28 | CASSYPVGGALNEQFF | TGTGCCAGCAGTTACCCTGTCGGGGGGGCCCTCAATGAGCAGTTCTTC
TRBJ2-5 | NA | TRBD2 | TRBV5-1 | CASSVRGGQETQYF | TGCGCCAGCAGCGTACGGGGAGGGCAAGAGACCCAGTACTTC
TRBJ2-1 | NA | NA | TRBV4-3 | CASSQDGTLYNEQFF | TGCGCCAGCAGCCAAGATGGGACTTTATACAATGAGCAGTTCTTC
TRBJ2-7 | NA | NA | TRBV29-1 | CSVEAEDTSEWRGEQYF | TGCAGCGTTGAAGCGGAGGATACGAGCGAATGGAGAGGGGAGCAGTACTTC
TRBJ2-2 | NA | TRBD2 | TRBV7-9 | CASSWTAGDTGELFF | TGTGCCAGCAGCTGGACAGCGGGGGACACCGGGGAGCTGTTTTTT
TRBJ1-4 | NA | NA | TRBV19 | CASRPRTVEKLFF | TGTGCCAGTAGACCCAGGACAGTTGAAAAACTGTTTTTT
TRBJ2-1 | NA | TRBD1 | TRBV27 | CASTWTGRGNEQFF | TGTGCCAGCACGTGGACAGGGCGAGGAAATGAGCAGTTCTTC
TRBJ1-5 | NA | TRBD1 | TRBV6-5 | CASSYSGTGRQPQHF | TGTGCCAGCAGTTACTCCGGGACAGGGCGACAGCCCCAGCATTTT
TRBJ2-3 | NA | TRBD1 | TRBV4-3 | CASSQDRGQGADTQYF | TGCGCCAGCAGCCAAGATCGCGGACAGGGGGCCGATACGCAGTATTTT
TRBJ2-2 | NA | NA | TRBV11-3 | CASSPLLGGPNTGELFF | TGTGCCAGCAGCCCCCTTCTCGGGGGACCGAACACCGGGGAGCTGTTTTTT
TRBJ1-5 | NA | TRBD1 | TRBV6-5 | CASSYGTGSQPQHF | TGTGCCAGCAGTTACGGGACAGGGAGTCAGCCCCAGCATTTT
TRBJ2-7 | NA | TRBD1 | TRBV7-2 | CASSLGTGGSYEQYF | TGTGCCAGCAGCTTAGGAACAGGGGGCTCCTACGAGCAGTACTTC
TRBJ1-1 | NA | TRBD1 | TRBV5-1 | CASSLVGGWGNTEAFF | TGCGCCAGCAGCTTGGTAGGGGGCTGGGGGAACACTGAAGCTTTCTTT
TRBJ1-3 | NA | NA | TRBV5-1 | CASSLGDNSGNTIYF | TGCGCCAGCAGCTTGGGAGATAACTCTGGAAACACCATATATTTT
TRBJ2-7 | few | TRBD2 | TRBV6-1 | CASSERWEGKQYF | TGTGCCAGCAGTGAACGGTGGGAGGGTAAGCAGTACTTC
TRBJ1-1 | NA | NA | TRBV21-1 | CASSTPRDRVVEAFF | TGTGCCAGCAGCACCCCCCGGGACAGGGTGGTTGAAGCTTTCTTT
TRBJ2-3 | NA | NA | TRBV11-3 | CASSLDSYTDTQYF | TGTGCCAGCAGTTTGGACTCCTACACAGATACGCAGTATTTT
TRBJ2-1 | NA | NA | TRBV13 | CASSLASARYNEQFF | TGTGCCAGCAGCTTAGCTAGCGCGAGATACAATGAGCAGTTCTTC
TRBJ1-1 | NA | NA | TRBV11-2 | CASSLHREGENTEAFF | TGTGCCAGCAGCTTACATAGGGAAGGGGAGAACACTGAAGCTTTCTTT